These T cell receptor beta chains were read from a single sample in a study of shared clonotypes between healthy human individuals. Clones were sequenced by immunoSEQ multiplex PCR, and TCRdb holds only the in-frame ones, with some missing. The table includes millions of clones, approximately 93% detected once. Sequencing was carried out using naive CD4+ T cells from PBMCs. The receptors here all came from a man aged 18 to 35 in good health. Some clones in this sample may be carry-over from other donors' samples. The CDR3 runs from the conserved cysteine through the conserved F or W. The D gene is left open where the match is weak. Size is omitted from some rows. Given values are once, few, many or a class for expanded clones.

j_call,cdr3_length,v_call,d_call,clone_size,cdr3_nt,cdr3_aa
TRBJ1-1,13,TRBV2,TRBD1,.,TGTGCCAGCAGCGGGACAGGGGATACTGAAGCTTTCTTT,CASSGTGDTEAFF
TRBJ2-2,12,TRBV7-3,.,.,TGTGCCAGCAGCTTAAGGACCGGGGAGCTGTTTTTT,CASSLRTGELFF
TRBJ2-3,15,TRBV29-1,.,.,TGCAGCGTTTCCGGGACAAGGTCTAGCACAGATACGCAGTATTTT,CSVSGTRSSTDTQYF
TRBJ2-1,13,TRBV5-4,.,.,TGTGCCAGCAGCGCCGCAGGGGTGAATGAGCAGTTCTTC,CASSAAGVNEQFF
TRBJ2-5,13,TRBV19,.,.,TGTGCCAGTAGTATAGGGGGGTCGGAGACCCAGTACTTC,CASSIGGSETQYF
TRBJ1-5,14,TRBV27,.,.,TGTGCCAGCAGTTTATCCCTCGGGGGTCAGCCCCAGCATTTT,CASSLSLGGQPQHF
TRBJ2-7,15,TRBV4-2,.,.,TGTGCCAGCAGCCAAGCGAGCACAGGGCCCTACGAGCAGTACTTC,CASSQASTGPYEQYF
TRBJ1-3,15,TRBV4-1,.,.,TGCGCCAGCAGCCAAGACAGGGGCTCTGGAAACACCATATATTTT,CASSQDRGSGNTIYF
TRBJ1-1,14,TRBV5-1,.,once,TGCGCCAGCAGCTTCGATGGGTCGGGGACTGAAGCTTTCTTT,CASSFDGSGTEAFF
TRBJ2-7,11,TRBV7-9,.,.,TGTGCCAGCACCGACTTCGGCGAGCAGTACTTC,CASTDFGEQYF
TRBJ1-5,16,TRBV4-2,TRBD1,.,TGTGCCAGCAGCCAAGAGGGACAGCTTAGCAATCAGCCCCAGCATTTT,CASSQEGQLSNQPQHF
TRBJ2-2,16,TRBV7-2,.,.,TGTGCCAGCAGCTTAGCCTGGGGGACCTTCACCGGGGAGCTGTTTTTT,CASSLAWGTFTGELFF
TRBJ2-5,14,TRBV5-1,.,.,TGCGCCAGCAGCTGGGCCGGTCGAGAAGAGACCCAGTACTTC,CASSWAGREETQYF
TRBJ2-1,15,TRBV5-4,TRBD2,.,TGTGCCAGCAGCTTGCCCCTAGCGGGTGGGAATGAGCAGTTCTTC,CASSLPLAGGNEQFF
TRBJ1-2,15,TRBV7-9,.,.,TGTGCCAGCAGCTTAGGGAGTGTTGGGGGTCTCGGCTACACCTTC,CASSLGSVGGLGYTF
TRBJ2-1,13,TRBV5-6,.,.,TGTGCCAGCAGTCCTGGGCCCCGAAATGAGCAGTTCTTC,CASSPGPRNEQFF
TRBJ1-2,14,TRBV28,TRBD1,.,TGTGCCAGCAGTAAAGGGACAGAGATCTATGGCTACACCTTC,CASSKGTEIYGYTF
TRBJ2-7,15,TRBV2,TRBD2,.,TGTGCCAGCAGCCTGGGACTAGCGGGAGCTCTCGAGCAGTACTTC,CASSLGLAGALEQYF
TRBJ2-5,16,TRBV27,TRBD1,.,TGTGCCAGCAGTCCCTGGGGGGGACAGGGAGAAGAGACCCAGTACTTC,CASSPWGGQGEETQYF
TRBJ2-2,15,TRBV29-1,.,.,TGCAGCGTTGAAAAGCTTGCAGGGGCCTCCGGGGAGCTGTTTTTT,CSVEKLAGASGELFF
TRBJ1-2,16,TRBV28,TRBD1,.,TGTGCCAGCCTTCCGGGACAGCCAGCCCGACTATGGGGCTACACCTTC,CASLPGQPARLWGYTF
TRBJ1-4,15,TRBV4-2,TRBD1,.,TGTGCCAGCAGCCAGGCCAGGGGGGGTAATGAAAAACTGTTTTTT,CASSQARGGNEKLFF
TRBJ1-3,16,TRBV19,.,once,TGTGCCAGTAGTATTCAGTTTACAGGCTCTGGAAACACCATATATTTT,CASSIQFTGSGNTIYF